Following are 2 T cell receptor beta chains from one sample sequenced in a study of human versus mouse CDR3 diversity and MHC coevolution. Sequencing was performed with immunoSEQ multiplex PCR; in TCRdb, only in-frame clones are kept and a portion is missing. The repertoire holds about 83,000 clones, 80% to 95% seen once, with roughly 0.16% in the top ten. Input material: naive CD4+ T cells from blood. Subset specified: CD45RO-negative CD62L-positive naive CD4 T cells. All receptors come from a person aged 25-75 years in good health.

V gene TRBV5-1 combines with J gene TRBJ2-2, with D possibly matching TRBD2 (5 bases). The CDR3 has 16 amino acids. The germline gives CDR1 SGHRS, CDR2 YFSETQ. V dropped 0 bases and J dropped 1 base, with 10 bases sitting between them. The CDR3 DNA reads TGCGCCAGCAGCTTGGTCGGGGTCGAGAACACCGGGGAGCTGTTTTTT. It translates to CASSLVGVENTGELFF. The full variable domain, its missing parts supplied by reference TRBV5-1 and TRBJ2-2, is KAGVTQTPRYLIKTRGQQVTLSCSPISGHRSVSWYQQTPGQGLQFLFEYFSETQRNKGNFPGRFSGRQFSNSRSEMNVSTLELGDSALYLCASSLVGVENTGELFFGEGSRLTVL.

This sequence joins TRBV7-8 and TRBJ2-5; D is unclear. This CDR3 contains 16 residues. Trimming took off 0 bases at V and 0 bases at J, with 11 bases between the two ends. Germline V lookup: CDR1 SGHVS, CDR2 FQNEAQ. The CDR3 sequence is CASSLARLVDQETQYF. CDR3 in DNA: TGTGCCAGCAGCTTAGCGCGACTGGTAGACCAAGAGACCCAGTACTTC. Full variable domain (missing parts from reference TRBV7-8 and TRBJ2-5): GAGVSQSPRYKVAKRGQDVALRCDPISGHVSLFWYQQALGQGPEFLTYFQNEAQLDKSGLPSDRFFAERPEGSVSTLKIQRTQQEDSAVYLCASSLARLVDQETQYFGPGTRLLVL.